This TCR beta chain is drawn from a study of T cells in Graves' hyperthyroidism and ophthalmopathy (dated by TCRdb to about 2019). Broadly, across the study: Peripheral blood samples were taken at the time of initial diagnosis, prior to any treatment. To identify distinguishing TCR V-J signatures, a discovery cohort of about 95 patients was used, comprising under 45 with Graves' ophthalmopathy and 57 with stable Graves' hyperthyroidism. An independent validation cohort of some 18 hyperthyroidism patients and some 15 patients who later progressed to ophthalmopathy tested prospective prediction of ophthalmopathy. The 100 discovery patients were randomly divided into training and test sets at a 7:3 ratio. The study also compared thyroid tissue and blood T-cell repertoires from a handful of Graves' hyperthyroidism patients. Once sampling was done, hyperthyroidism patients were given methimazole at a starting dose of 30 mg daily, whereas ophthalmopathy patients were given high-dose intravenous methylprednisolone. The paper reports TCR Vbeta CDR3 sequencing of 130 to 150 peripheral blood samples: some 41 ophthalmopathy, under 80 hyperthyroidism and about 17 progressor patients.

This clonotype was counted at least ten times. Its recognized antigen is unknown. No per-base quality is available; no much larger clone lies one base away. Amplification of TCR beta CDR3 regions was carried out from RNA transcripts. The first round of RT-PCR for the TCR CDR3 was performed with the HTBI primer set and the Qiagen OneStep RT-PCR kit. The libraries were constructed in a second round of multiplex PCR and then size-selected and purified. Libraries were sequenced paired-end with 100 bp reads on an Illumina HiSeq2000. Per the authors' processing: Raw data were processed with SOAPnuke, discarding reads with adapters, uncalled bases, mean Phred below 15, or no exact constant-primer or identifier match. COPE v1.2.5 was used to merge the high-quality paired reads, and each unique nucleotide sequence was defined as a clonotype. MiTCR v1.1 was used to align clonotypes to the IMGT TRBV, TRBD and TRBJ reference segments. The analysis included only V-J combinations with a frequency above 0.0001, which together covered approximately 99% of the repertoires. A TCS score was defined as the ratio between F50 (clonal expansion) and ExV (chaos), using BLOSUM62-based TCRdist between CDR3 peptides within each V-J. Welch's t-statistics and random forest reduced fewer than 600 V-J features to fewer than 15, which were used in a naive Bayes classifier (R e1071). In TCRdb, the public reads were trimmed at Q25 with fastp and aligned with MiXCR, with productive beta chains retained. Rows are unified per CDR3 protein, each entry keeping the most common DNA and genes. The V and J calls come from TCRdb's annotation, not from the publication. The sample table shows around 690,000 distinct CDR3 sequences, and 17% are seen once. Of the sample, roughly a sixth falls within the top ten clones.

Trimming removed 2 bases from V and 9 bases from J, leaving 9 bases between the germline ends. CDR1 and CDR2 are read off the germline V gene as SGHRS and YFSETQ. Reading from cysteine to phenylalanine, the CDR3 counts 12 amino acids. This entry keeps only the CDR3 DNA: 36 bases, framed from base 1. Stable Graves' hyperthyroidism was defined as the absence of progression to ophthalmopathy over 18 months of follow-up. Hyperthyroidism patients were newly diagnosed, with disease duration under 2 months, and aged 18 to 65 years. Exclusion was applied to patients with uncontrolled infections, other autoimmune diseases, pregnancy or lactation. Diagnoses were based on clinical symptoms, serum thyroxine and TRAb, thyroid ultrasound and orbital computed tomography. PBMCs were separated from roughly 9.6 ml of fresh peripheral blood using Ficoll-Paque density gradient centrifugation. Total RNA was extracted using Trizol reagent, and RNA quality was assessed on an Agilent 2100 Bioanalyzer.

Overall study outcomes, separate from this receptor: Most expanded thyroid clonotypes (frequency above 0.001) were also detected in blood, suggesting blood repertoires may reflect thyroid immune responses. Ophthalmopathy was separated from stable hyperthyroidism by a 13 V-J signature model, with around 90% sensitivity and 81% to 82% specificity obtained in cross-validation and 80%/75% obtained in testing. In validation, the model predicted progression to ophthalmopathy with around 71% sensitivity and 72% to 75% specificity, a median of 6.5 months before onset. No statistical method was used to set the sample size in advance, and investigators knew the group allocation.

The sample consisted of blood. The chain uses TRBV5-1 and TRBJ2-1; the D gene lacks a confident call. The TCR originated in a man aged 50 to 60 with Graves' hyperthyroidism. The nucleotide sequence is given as TGCGCCAGCAGCTTAGGCCACACTGAGCAGTTCTTC. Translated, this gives CASSLGHTEQFF.